The following is a T cell receptor beta chain sequence with its context. This specimen comes from a study of blood T cell repertoires in COVID-19. Overall study context: Sites across the United States, Italy and Spain contributed samples from acute and convalescent COVID-19. T cells, B-cell-depleted T cells, or PBMCs supplied cDNA or gDNA.

Methods used by the authors: For nucleated cells, counts were estimated from reference gene primer amplification. Here immunoSEQ multiplex PCR was the method, and the copy in TCRdb shows in-frame clones only, minus some. V, J and clone size were drawn from that table, and D and trimming were deduced from the DNA. The table has approximately 300,000 clones, 75% to 95% seen once. Seattle enrolled patients during active infection and tracked them longitudinally. V was shortened by 5 bases and J by 6 bases, with 6 bases between the two germline ends. Germline CDR1 reads KGHDR; CDR2 reads SFDVKD. The CDR3 has 11 residues.

This clonotype was sampled from a woman younger than 45 with COVID-19, enrolled during active disease. The sequenced sample consisted of peripheral blood. J is TRBJ1-2 and V is TRBV24-1; D gene uncertain. For the CDR3, the DNA is TGTGCCACCAGTGGGGGAGATGGCTACACCTTC. Its protein is CATSGGDGYTF.